These 17 T cell receptor beta chains share one sample of origin, sequenced in a study of cytomegalovirus exposure and HLA in healthy donors. The study ran its PCR with 60 Vbeta and 13 Jbeta primers. Sequencing was performed with immunoSEQ multiplex PCR; in TCRdb, only in-frame clones are kept and a portion is missing. The sample lists fewer than 130,000 clones; less than 85% were seen once. The sample was PBMCs. Every receptor here comes from a man younger than 45 in good health and CMV-seropositive.

This clone has only one observation. The chain joins TRBV28 to TRBJ1-1; D is unresolved. The CDR3 runs to 15 residues. Trimming shortened V by 5 bases and J by 0 bases, and 13 bases separated the two germline ends. Germline CDR1 MDHEN, CDR2 SYDVKM. The CDR3 sequence: CASSPPGRVNTEAFF. CDR3 sequence (DNA): TGTGCCAGCAGTCCGCCCGGGCGGGTGAACACTGAAGCTTTCTTT.

The rearrangement uses TRBV7-6 and TRBJ2-7; TRBD2 might be the D (6 bases). This CDR3 region has 15 residues. V was cut by 1 base and J by 4 bases, with 14 bases left in between. Germline CDR1 SGHVS, CDR2 FNYEAQ. Here the CDR3 reads CASSLGAGKSYEQYF. The CDR3 DNA reads as TGTGCCAGCAGCTTAGGGGCGGGAAAGTCATACGAGCAGTACTTC.

V gene TRBV28 combines with J gene TRBJ2-5; no reliable D call. Germline CDR1 is MDHEN and CDR2 is SYDVKM. The CDR3 length is 12 residues. V was trimmed by 5 bases and J by 1 base, leaving 5 bases between them. CDR3 sequence (DNA): TGTGCCAGCAGTCTAACCCAAGAGACCCAGTACTTC. Translated, it gives CASSLTQETQYF.

In nucleotides, the CDR3 is TGTGCCAGCAGTCAACAGGCAAACACTGAAGCTTTCTTT. As protein: CASSQQANTEAFF. The chain uses TRBV6-1 and TRBJ1-1; tentative D call: TRBD1 (5 bases). Trimming took 5 bases from V and 2 from J, leaving 9 bases between them. The V gene's germline CDR1 is MNHNS and CDR2 SASEGT. The CDR3 length is 13 residues.

The genes are TRBV23-1 and TRBJ2-1; D is undetermined. TRBV23-1 is given ORF status, its function remaining uncertain. The CDR3 consists of 14 residues. Trimming left V 1 base short and J 5 bases short, with 9 bases between. CDR3 region: CASSQLIENNEQFF. In DNA form, the CDR3 reads TGCGCCAGCAGTCAATTAATCGAGAACAATGAGCAGTTCTTC.

The V call is TRBV7-6, the J call TRBJ2-7; 12 nucleotides match TRBD1. The CDR3 extends over 15 amino acids. V lost 5 bases to trimming and J lost 6 bases; unmatched junction nucleotides: 8. CDR1 SGHVS and CDR2 FNYEAQ come from the germline V gene. The CDR3 nucleotides read TGTGCCAGCAGCCCACCCGGGACAGGGGGCTTCGAGCAGTACTTC. This translates into CASSPPGTGGFEQYF.

V is TRBV28 and J is TRBJ2-5; D possibly corresponds to TRBD1 (5 bases). The CDR3 is 14 residues long. Trimming left V 7 bases short and J 8 bases short, with 20 bases between. Germline V gene lookup returns CDR1 MDHEN and CDR2 SYDVKM. The CDR3 sequence: CASNSDMYKRTQYF. CDR3 sequence (DNA): TGTGCCAGCAACTCGGACATGTATAAGAGAACCCAGTACTTC.

The chain is built from TRBV7-7 and TRBJ2-5; tentatively, D is TRBD2 (6 bases). This CDR3 is 14 amino acids long. V lost 5 bases and J lost 5, with 15 bases in between. Germline V gene data show CDR1 as SSHAT and CDR2 as FNYEAQ (reference sequence). CDR3 protein: CASSPGLYFETQYF. For the CDR3, the DNA is TGTGCCAGCAGCCCGGGACTCTATTTCGAGACCCAGTACTTC.

This chain uses TRBV7-9 with TRBJ2-3; 7 nucleotides line up with TRBD2. CDR1 SEHNR and CDR2 FQNEAQ come from the germline V gene (reference sequence). The CDR3 covers 15 residues. V was clipped by 1 base and J by 2 bases; unmatched bases: 3. The CDR3 loop reads CASSLERGFTDTQYF. The CDR3 coding sequence is TGTGCCAGCAGCTTAGAGCGGGGCTTCACAGATACGCAGTATTTT.

This rearrangement joins TRBV30 to TRBJ1-1; D is perhaps TRBD1 (6 bases). The length of the CDR3 is 16 residues. Trimming removed 2 bases at V and 5 bases at J, with 21 bases between. CDR1 and CDR2 from the germline V gene are GTSNPN and SVGIG (reference sequence). The CDR3 DNA sequence: TGTGCCTGGAGTCTTGGTGAGGACAGCTGGAGGACTGAAGCTTTCTTT. Translation: CAWSLGEDSWRTEAFF.

CDR3 sequence reads: CASSTQGQLNEKLFF. The CDR3, as DNA: TGTGCCAGCAGCACCCAGGGACAGCTTAATGAAAAACTGTTTTTT. The chain employs TRBV7-2 and TRBJ1-4; 7 nucleotides align to TRBD1. Germline CDR1 SGHTA, CDR2 FQGNSA. Unmatched junction bases numbered 7, after V lost 5 bases and J lost 4 bases. This CDR3 contains 15 residues.

The chain links TRBV7-9 to TRBJ2-1; 7 nucleotides align to TRBD2. Trimming removed 2 bases from V and 9 bases from J; junction bases left unmatched: 4. The CDR3 runs 13 residues. Germline V gene data show CDR1 as SEHNR and CDR2 as FQNEAQ (reference sequence). The CDR3: CASSLRGVGEQFF. The CDR3 DNA reads as TGTGCCAGCAGCTTACGGGGGGTGGGTGAGCAGTTCTTC.

This chain connects TRBV28 to TRBJ1-2, with 7 bases matching TRBD1. CDR3 length: 16 amino acids. V was clipped by 3 bases and J by 3 bases; unmatched bases: 10. Germline V gives CDR1 MDHEN, CDR2 SYDVKM. The CDR3 region has the DNA TGTGCCAGCAGTTTCCCCGGTGTAGGGGGCGACTATGGCTACACCTTC. It yields the protein CASSFPGVGGDYGYTF.

V and J are TRBV6-5 and TRBJ1-3; weak D call: TRBD1 (6 bases). CDR1 and CDR2 from the germline V gene are MNHEY and SVGAGI. CDR3 length: 14 residues. V was trimmed by 6 bases and J by 5 bases, leaving 14 bases between them. The CDR3 loop reads CASSPGGGRNTIYF. The CDR3 DNA reads TGTGCCAGCAGCCCCGGGGGGGGCCGAAACACCATATATTTT.

The chain combines TRBV7-2 with TRBJ1-2; no firm D call. The germline V gene has CDR1 SGHTA and CDR2 FQGNSA. Trimming left V 1 base short and J 8 bases short, with 20 bases between. This CDR3 comprises 16 residues. CDR3 DNA: TGTGCCAGCAGCTTAGGTGGCCGGGGAAAGAGAGAAGGCTACACCTTC. Translation: CASSLGGRGKREGYTF. Together with reference TRBV7-2 and TRBJ1-2, the CDR3 gives the full variable domain: GAGVSQSPSNKVTEKGKDVELRCDPISGHTALYWYRQSLGQGLEFLIYFQGNSAPDKSGLPSDRFSAERTGGSVSTLTIQRTQQEDSAVYLCASSLGGRGKREGYTFGSGTRLTVV.

This clone was counted a few times. The CDR3 sequence: CASSLYLGEASYGYTF. The CDR3 DNA reads as TGTGCCAGCAGTTTGTATCTGGGAGAGGCCTCCTATGGCTACACCTTC. The V and J genes are TRBV6-5 and TRBJ1-2; D is ambiguous. Trimming took 4 bases from V and 4 from J, leaving 19 bases between them. Germline V gene data show CDR1 as MNHEY and CDR2 as SVGAGI. The CDR3 consists of 16 residues.

This chain links TRBV9 with TRBJ2-1; 7 nucleotides match TRBD2. Germline CDR1 reads SGDLS; CDR2 reads YYNGEE. The CDR3 runs to 17 residues. V was clipped by 0 bases and J by 0 bases; unmatched bases: 6. CDR3 nucleotide sequence: TGTGCCAGCAGCGTAGAAGCGGGAAGGGCCTCCTACAATGAGCAGTTCTTC. This translates into CASSVEAGRASYNEQFF. Supplemented by reference TRBV9 and TRBJ2-1, the full variable domain reads DSGVTQTPKHLITATGQRVTLRCSPRSGDLSVYWYQQSLDQGLQFLIQYYNGEERAKGNILERFSAQQFPDLHSELNLSSLELGDSALYFCASSVEAGRASYNEQFFGPGTRLTVL.